Described below is a single T cell receptor (beta chain) sequence and its context. This clonotype was observed many times. What antigen it recognizes has not been identified. Base qualities were left out, and no much larger clone turns up one base away. Its CDR3 holds 12 amino acids, cysteine through phenylalanine. Only the CDR3 region is kept as DNA, spanning 36 bases read in frame from base 1. CDR1 and CDR2, per the germline V gene, are SGHRS and YFSETQ. V lost 2 bases and J lost 5 bases; the stretch between them is 6 bases long. This record comes from a study of T cells in Graves' hyperthyroidism and ophthalmopathy (dated by TCRdb to 2018 to 2020). Context from the whole study: Peripheral blood was sampled at the time of initial diagnosis, prior to any treatment. For training and testing, the 100 or so patients in the discovery cohort were randomly divided in a 7:3 ratio. The paper describes TCR Vbeta CDR3 sequencing of about 140 peripheral blood samples, made up of about 40 ophthalmopathy patients, roughly 75 hyperthyroidism patients and about 17 progressor patients. An independent validation cohort of under 20 hyperthyroidism patients and about 15 patients who later progressed to ophthalmopathy tested prospective prediction of ophthalmopathy. After blood sampling, hyperthyroidism patients were treated with methimazole at a starting dose of 30 mg daily, and ophthalmopathy patients were treated with high-dose intravenous methylprednisolone. Thyroid tissue and blood T-cell repertoires from about six Graves' hyperthyroidism patients were also compared in the study. To identify distinguishing TCR V-J signatures, a discovery cohort of about 100 patients was used, comprising 43 with Graves' ophthalmopathy and around 60 with stable Graves' hyperthyroidism. The paper as a whole reports these results and caveats: In cross-validation, a model built on a 13 V-J signature told ophthalmopathy apart from stable hyperthyroidism with 85% to 90% sensitivity and approximately 84% specificity, and in testing the same model reached 80%/75%. In validation, the model predicted progression to ophthalmopathy a median of roughly 6.5 months before onset, with over 60% sensitivity and about 72% specificity. Sample size was not statistically predetermined, and investigators were not blinded to group allocation. Most expanded thyroid clonotypes (frequency above 0.001) were also found in blood, which suggests that blood repertoires may mirror thyroid immune responses.

The TCR beta CDR3 regions were amplified from RNA transcripts. For the first round of RT-PCR on the TCR CDR3, the HTBI primer set was used together with the Qiagen OneStep RT-PCR kit. Libraries were constructed in a second round of multiplex PCR, after which size selection and purification were carried out. Libraries were sequenced paired-end with 100 bp reads on an Illumina HiSeq2000. From the authors' description of their analysis: SOAPnuke was used to process the raw data, with reads discarded if the reads contained adapters or uncalled bases, had a mean Phred below 15, or lacked an exact constant-primer or identifier match. High-quality paired reads were merged using COPE v1.2.5, and each unique nucleotide sequence was defined as a clonotype. MiTCR v1.1 was used to align the clonotypes against IMGT TRBV, TRBD and TRBJ reference segments. Only V-J combinations with frequency above 0.0001, covering 99% to 99.2% of repertoires, were analysed. The TCS score was defined as F50 (clonal expansion) divided by E x V (chaos), with BLOSUM62-based TCRdist calculated between CDR3 peptides within each V-J. Welch's t-statistics and random forest reduced some 510 V-J features to about 12, which were used in a naive Bayes classifier (R e1071). TCRdb cleaned the public reads at Q25 with fastp, built clones with MiXCR and kept in-frame beta chains. Identical CDR3 proteins give one entry, which carries the most common genes and DNA. In this record, the V and J calls reflect TCRdb's handling and not the investigators' own analysis. The sample table holds around 600,000 distinct CDR3 sequences, of which approximately 14% were seen once. Around 12% of the sample goes to the ten largest clones.

Ophthalmopathy patients had moderately to severely active disease, with a Clinical Activity Score of 3 or more, a NOSPECS grade of 4 or more, and a disease duration of less than 3 months. The study excluded patients with uncontrolled infections, other autoimmune diseases, pregnancy or lactation. Diagnoses were based on clinical symptoms, serum thyroxine and TRAb, thyroid ultrasound and orbital computed tomography. Ficoll-Paque density gradient centrifugation was used to isolate PBMCs from approximately 10 ml of fresh peripheral blood. Total RNA was extracted with Trizol reagent, and quality was checked on an Agilent 2100 Bioanalyzer.

Rearrangement joined TRBV5-1 to TRBJ2-3; perhaps TRBD2 is the D gene, with 5 bases matching. The sample consisted of blood. The sequence was collected from a woman aged 50 to 65 with Graves' ophthalmopathy. The CDR3 has the sequence CASSFSEDTQYF. The nucleotides read TGCGCCAGCAGCTTTAGCGAAGATACGCAGTATTTT.